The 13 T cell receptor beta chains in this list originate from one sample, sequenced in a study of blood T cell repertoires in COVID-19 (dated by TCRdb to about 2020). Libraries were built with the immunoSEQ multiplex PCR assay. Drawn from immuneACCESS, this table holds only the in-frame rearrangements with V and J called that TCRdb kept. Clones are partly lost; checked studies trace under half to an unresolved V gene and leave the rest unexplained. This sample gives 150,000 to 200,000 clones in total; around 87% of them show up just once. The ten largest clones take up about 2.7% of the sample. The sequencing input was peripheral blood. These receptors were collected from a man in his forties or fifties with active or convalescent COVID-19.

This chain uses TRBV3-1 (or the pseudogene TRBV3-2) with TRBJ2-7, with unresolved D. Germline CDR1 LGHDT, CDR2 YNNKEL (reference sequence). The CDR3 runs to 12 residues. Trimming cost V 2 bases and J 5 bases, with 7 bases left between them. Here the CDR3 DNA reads TGTGCCAGCAGCCAATGGGCACACGAGCAGTACTTC. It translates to CASSQWAHEQYF.

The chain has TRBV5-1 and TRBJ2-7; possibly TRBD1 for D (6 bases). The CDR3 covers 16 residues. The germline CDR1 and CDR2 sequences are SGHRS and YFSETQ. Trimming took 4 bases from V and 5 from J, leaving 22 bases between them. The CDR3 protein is CASSPKQGTLGHEQYF. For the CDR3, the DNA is TGCGCCAGCAGCCCTAAACAGGGTACCCTCGGGCACGAGCAGTACTTC.

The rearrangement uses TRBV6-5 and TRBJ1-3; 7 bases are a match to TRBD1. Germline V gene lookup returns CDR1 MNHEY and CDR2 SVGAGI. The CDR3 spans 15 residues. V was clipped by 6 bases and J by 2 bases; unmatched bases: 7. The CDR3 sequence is CASRSNRGAGNTIYF. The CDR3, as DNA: TGTGCCAGCAGGTCGAACAGGGGCGCTGGAAACACCATATATTTT.

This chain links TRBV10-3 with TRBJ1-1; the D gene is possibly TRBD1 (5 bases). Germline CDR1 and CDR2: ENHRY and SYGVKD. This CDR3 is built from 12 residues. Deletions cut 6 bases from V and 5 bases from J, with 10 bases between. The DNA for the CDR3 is TGTGCCATCAGGCAGGGTGGGACTGAAGCTTTCTTT. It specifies CAIRQGGTEAFF.

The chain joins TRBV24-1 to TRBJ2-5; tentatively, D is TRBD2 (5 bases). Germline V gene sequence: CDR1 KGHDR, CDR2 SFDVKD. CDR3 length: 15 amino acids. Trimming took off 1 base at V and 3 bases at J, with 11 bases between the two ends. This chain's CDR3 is CATSDFRGLEETQYF. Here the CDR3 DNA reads TGTGCCACCAGTGATTTTAGAGGGTTGGAAGAGACCCAGTACTTC.

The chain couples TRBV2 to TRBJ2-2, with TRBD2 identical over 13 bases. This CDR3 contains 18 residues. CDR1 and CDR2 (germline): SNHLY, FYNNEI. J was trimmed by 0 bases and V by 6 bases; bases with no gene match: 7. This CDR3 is CASRGSGTSGTNTGELFF. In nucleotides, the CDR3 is TGTGCCAGCAGAGGATCCGGGACTAGCGGGACGAACACCGGGGAGCTGTTTTTT.

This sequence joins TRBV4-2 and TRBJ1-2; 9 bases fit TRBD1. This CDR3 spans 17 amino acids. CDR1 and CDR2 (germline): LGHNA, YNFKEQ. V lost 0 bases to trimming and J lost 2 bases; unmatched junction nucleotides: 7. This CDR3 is CASSQERLGTGNYGYTF. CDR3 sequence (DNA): TGTGCCAGCAGCCAAGAAAGATTGGGGACAGGGAACTATGGCTACACCTTC.

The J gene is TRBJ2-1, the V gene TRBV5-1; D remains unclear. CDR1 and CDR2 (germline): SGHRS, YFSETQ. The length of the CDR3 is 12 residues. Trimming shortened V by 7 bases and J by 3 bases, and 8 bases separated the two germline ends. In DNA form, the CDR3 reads TGCGCCAGCTTCGACATCTACAATGAGCAGTTCTTC. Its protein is CASFDIYNEQFF.

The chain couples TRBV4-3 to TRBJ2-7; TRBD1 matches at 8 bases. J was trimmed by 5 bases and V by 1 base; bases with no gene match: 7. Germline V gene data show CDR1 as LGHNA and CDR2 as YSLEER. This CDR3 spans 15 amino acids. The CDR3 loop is CASSQGTGLGHEQYF. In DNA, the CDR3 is TGCGCCAGCAGCCAAGGGACAGGGCTAGGCCACGAGCAGTACTTC.

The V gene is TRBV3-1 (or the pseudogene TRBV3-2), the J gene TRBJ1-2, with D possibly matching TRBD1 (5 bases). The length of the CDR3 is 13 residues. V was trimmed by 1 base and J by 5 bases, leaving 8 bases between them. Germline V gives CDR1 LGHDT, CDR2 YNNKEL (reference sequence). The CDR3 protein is CASSQAGEYGYTF. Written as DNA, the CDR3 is TGTGCCAGCAGCCAAGCGGGGGAATATGGCTACACCTTC.

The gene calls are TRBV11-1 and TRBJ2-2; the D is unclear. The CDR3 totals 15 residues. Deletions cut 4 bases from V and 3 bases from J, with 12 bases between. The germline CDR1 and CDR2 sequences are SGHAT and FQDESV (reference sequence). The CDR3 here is CASSSRLKHTGELFF. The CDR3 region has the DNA TGTGCCAGCAGCTCCAGACTGAAACACACCGGGGAGCTGTTTTTT.

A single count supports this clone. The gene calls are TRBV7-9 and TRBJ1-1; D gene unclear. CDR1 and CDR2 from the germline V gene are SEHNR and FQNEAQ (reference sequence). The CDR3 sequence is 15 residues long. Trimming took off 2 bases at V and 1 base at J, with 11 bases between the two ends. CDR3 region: CASSLRGGRNTEAFF. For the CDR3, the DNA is TGTGCCAGCAGCTTACGGGGAGGGCGGAACACTGAAGCTTTCTTT.

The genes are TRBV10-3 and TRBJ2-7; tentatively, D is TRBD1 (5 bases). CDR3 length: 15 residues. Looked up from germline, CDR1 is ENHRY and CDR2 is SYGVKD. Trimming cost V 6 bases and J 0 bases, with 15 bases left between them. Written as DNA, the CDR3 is TGTGCCATCAGGTCAACAGGAGTTAGCTCCTACGAGCAGTACTTC. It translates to CAIRSTGVSSYEQYF.